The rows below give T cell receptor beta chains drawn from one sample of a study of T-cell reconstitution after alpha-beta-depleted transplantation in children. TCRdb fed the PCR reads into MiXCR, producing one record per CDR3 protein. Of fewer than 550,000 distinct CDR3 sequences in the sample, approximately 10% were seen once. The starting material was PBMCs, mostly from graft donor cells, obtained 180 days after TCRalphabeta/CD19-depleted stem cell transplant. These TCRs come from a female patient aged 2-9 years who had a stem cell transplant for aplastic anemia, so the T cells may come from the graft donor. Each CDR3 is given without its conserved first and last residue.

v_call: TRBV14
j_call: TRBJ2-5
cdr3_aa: ASSQVRGNQETQY

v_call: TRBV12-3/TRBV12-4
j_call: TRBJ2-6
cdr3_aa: ASSLSRVSNVLT

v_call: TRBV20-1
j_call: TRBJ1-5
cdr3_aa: SASGWGNQPQH

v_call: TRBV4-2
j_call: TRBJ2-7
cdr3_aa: ASSQDAAGIYEQY

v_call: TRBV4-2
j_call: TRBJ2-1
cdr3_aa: ASSQAPGPSSYNEQF

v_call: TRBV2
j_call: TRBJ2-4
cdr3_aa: ASSEAIGTVKNIQY

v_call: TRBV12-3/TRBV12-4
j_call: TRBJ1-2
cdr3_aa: ASSPSRTAFNYGYT

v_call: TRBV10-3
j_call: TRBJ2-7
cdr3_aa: AISESIASGTGEQY

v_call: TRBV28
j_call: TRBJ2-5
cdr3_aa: ASSILAVSRQETQY

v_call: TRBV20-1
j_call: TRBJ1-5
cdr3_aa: SARDDRNQPQH

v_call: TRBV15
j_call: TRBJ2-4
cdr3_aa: ATSRERETAKNIQY

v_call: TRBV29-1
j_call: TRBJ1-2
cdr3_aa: SVAPLTGYGYT

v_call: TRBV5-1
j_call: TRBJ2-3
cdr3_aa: ASSLGGGMTQY

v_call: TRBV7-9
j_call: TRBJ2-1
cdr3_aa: ASSSTSGYYNEQF

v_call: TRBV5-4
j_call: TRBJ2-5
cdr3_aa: ASSLAGSETQY

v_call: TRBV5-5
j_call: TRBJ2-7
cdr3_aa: ASSLSSRDSFEQY

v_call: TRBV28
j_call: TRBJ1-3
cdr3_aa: ASSYQTGAPGNTIY

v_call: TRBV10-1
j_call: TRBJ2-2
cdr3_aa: ASSEGGRGGTGELF

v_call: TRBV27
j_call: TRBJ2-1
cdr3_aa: ASSLLGEIPGTSGRANSYNEQF

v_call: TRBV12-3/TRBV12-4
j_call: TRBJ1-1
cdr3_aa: ATYRGRAEAF

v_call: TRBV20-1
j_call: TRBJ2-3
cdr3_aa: SAIPWSGRTDTQY

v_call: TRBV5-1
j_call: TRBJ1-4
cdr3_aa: ASSRDSPNEKLF

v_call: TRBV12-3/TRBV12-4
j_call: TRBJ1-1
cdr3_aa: ASLGGPYTEAF

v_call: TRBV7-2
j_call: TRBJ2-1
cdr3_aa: ASSLAYGGEAGEQF

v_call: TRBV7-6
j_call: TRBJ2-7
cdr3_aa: ASSPQVAGVHEQY

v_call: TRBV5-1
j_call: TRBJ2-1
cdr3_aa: ASSFFFMGDPYNEQF

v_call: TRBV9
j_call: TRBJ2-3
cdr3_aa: ASSPGASPATQY

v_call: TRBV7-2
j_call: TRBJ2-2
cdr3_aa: ASSLAPGRGELF

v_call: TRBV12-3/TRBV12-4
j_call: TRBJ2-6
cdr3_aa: ASTLFLSGANVLT

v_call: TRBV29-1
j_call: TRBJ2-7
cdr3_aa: SVVSLAGVGEQY

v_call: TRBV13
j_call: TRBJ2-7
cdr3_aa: ASSWAAGEQY

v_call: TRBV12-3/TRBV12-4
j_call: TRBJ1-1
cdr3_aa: ASSRTANTEAF

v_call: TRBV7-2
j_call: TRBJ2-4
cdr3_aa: ASSLVSGGLAKNIQY

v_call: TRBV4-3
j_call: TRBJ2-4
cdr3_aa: ASSPQTADIQY

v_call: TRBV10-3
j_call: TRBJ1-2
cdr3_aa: AISGGQGAPGYGYT

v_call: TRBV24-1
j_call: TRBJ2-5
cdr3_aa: ATSEHPLETQY

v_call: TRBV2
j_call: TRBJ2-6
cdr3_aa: ANGREGSGANVLT

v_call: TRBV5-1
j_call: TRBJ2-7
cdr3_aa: ASSFPGTGAYEQY

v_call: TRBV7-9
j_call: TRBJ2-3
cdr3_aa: ASSTVDTQY

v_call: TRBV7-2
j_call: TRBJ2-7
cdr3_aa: ASSPRISLAYEQY

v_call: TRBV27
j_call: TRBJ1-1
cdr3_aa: ASSLLQGLWYTEAF

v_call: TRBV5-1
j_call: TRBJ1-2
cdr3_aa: ASSLEFDYGYT

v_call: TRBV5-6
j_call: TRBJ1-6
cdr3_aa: ASSTRENSPLH

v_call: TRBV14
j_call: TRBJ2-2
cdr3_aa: ASSQSRISILNTGELF

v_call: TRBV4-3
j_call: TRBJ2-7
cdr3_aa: ASSQGPGLEQY

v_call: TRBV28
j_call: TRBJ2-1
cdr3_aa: ASSSQGPTYNEQF

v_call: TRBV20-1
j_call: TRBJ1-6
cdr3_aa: SASRLAVNNSPLH

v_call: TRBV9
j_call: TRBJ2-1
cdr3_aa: ASSVTTAGGYNEQF

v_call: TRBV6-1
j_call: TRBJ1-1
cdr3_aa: ASSDRGQNTEAF

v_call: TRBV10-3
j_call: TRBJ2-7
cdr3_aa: AISVRGLYEQY

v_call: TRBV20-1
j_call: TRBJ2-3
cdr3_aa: SVPSTSGRAPTDTQY

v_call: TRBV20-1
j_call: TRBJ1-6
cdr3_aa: SARAREQGNSPLH

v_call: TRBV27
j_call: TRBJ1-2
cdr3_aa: ASRQGPAGYT

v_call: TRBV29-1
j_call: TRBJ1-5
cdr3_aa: SVPAGPLSNQPQH

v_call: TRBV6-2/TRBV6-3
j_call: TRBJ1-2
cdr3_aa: ASSYLRDRVTEANYGYT

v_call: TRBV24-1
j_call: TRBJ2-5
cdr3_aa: ATSPTGEWTQY

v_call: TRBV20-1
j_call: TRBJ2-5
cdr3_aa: SARDAGSPIQETQY

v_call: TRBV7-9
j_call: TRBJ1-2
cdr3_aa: ASSLGDRGRGSYGYT

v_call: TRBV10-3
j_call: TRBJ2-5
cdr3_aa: AISESEGQETQY